This T cell receptor (beta chain) was identified in a study of T cell responses to AZD1222 COVID-19 vaccine. This CDR3 spans 17 amino acids. Germline loops: CDR1 LNHNV, CDR2 YYDKDF (reference sequence). V shed 0 bases and J 4 bases; nucleotides not matched to a gene: 7. Profiled with immunoSEQ multiplex PCR; TCRdb holds only in-frame clones, not every one. The sample has 150,000 to 200,000 clones; roughly 87% are singletons. Sequenced here: peripheral blood, sampled on day 0 of AZD1222 vaccination. This rearrangement joins TRBV15 to TRBJ2-3; 10 bases align to TRBD2. This TCR was recovered from an adult in good health. Here the CDR3 reads CATSRDSVGLAADTQYF. The CDR3 DNA sequence: TGTGCCACCAGCAGAGATTCCGTTGGACTAGCGGCAGATACGCAGTATTTT.